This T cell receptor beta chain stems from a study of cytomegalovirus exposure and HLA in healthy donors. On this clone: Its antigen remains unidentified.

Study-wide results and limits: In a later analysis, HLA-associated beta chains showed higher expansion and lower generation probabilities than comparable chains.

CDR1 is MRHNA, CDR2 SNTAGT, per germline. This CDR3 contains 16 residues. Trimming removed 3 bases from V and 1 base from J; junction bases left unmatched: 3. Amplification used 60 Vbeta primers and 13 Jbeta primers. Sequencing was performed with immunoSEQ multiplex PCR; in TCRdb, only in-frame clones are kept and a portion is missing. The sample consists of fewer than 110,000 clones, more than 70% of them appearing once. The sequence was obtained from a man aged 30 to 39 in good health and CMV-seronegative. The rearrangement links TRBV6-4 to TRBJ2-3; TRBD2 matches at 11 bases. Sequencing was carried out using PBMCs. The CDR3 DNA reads TGTGCCAGCAGTGAAACTAGCGGGGGAGGCACAGATACGCAGTATTTT. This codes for CASSETSGGGTDTQYF.